This T cell receptor (beta chain) appears in the sequencing data of a study of cytomegalovirus exposure and HLA in healthy donors. General study points: It was confirmed in vitro that a few of the CMV-associated chains were specific for CMV antigens. TRBV6-2, TRBV6-3 and some other V segments were unresolvable in 87-base-pair reads. Later analysis identified 15,000 to 20,000 TCR beta sequences associated with HLA alleles, using a false discovery rate threshold of 0.05. A later analysis linked a missense DCLRE1C variant to TCR beta V- and J-gene trimming.

The study ran its PCR with 60 Vbeta and 13 Jbeta primers. Clones were sequenced by immunoSEQ multiplex PCR, and TCRdb holds only the in-frame ones, with some missing. The repertoire holds under 120,000 clones, with 60% to 70% as singletons. Concerning this clone: Antigen: not known.

With 5 bases removed from V and 4 bases from J, the gap between germline ends came to 6 bases. Per the germline V gene, CDR1 is LNHDA and CDR2 is SQIVND (reference sequence). CDR3 length: 12 residues. The receptor was isolated from a man aged 25-45 years in good health and CMV-seropositive. The material sequenced was PBMCs. The genes are TRBV19 and TRBJ1-3; D is unresolved. The CDR3 protein is CASSFRGNTIYF. The CDR3 DNA reads as TGTGCCAGTAGTTTTAGAGGAAACACCATATATTTT.